Below, 14 T cell receptor beta chains from the same sample are listed, as sequenced in a study of T cell responses to AZD1222 COVID-19 vaccine. The table came from immunoSEQ multiplex PCR; TCRdb's copy has only in-frame clones and leaves some out. The sample yields 95,000 to 150,000 clones, 92% seen once. This specimen consisted of peripheral blood, obtained on day 0 of AZD1222 vaccination. These receptors were taken from an adult in good health.

This chain joins TRBV5-1 and TRBJ2-3; TRBD2 matches 11 bases. CDR3 length equals 17 residues. V lost 4 bases to trimming and J lost 3 bases; unmatched junction nucleotides: 10. The germline CDR1 and CDR2 sequences are SGHRS and YFSETQ. The CDR3 nucleotides read TGCGCCAGCAGCGTCGGGACTAGCGGCCCGCTGACAGATACGCAGTATTTT. It encodes CASSVGTSGPLTDTQYF.

The chain has TRBV9 and TRBJ2-1; a weak D match, TRBD2 (5 bases). Germline-derived CDR1 and CDR2 are SGDLS and YYNGEE. V was pared by 3 bases and J by 1 base, with 14 bases between. CDR3 size: 16 residues. The chain's CDR3 is CASSERADLSYNEQFF. CDR3 DNA sequence: TGTGCCAGCAGCGAGAGAGCGGACCTATCCTACAATGAGCAGTTCTTC.

The rearrangement uses TRBV29-1 and TRBJ1-5; TRBD1 matches at 9 bases. V lost 4 bases, J lost 4 bases, and 5 bases stayed unmatched. The CDR3 runs 14 residues. From germline, CDR1 is SQVTM and CDR2 ANQGSEA. The CDR3 protein is CSVGTGGRNQPQHF. The CDR3 DNA reads as TGCAGCGTTGGAACAGGGGGCCGGAATCAGCCCCAGCATTTT.

The chain links TRBV9 to TRBJ2-7; TRBD1 matches 7 bases. The CDR3 consists of 13 residues. The ends lost 4 bases at V and 5 bases at J; junction bases unmatched: 6. The germline CDR1 and CDR2 sequences are SGDLS and YYNGEE. The CDR3, as DNA: TGTGCCAGCAGCTTGGGACAGTCCGACGAGCAGTACTTC. As protein: CASSLGQSDEQYF.

The table lists this clone with a count of one. V usage is TRBV27 and J usage is TRBJ2-1; TRBD1 might be the D (6 bases). V lost 8 bases and J 6 bases, leaving 14 bases between the germline ends. This CDR3 is built from 13 residues. Germline lookup yields CDR1 MNHEY and CDR2 SMNVEV (reference sequence). The CDR3 sequence: CASGEGHFNEQFF. For the CDR3, the DNA is TGTGCCAGCGGAGAGGGACACTTCAATGAGCAGTTCTTC.

The V and J genes are TRBV28 and TRBJ2-5, with no clear D. This CDR3 region has 12 residues. The V gene lost 8 bases and the J gene lost 4 bases, with 11 bases spanning the gap. The germline V gene has CDR1 MDHEN and CDR2 SYDVKM. CDR3 sequence reads: CASLGFRETQYF. CDR3 in DNA: TGTGCCAGCCTCGGCTTTAGAGAGACCCAGTACTTC. Based on the CDR3 plus reference TRBV28 and TRBJ2-5, the full variable domain is DVKVTQSSRYLVKRTGEKVFLECVQDMDHENMFWYRQDPGLGLRLIYFSYDVKMKEKGDIPEGYSVSREKKERFSLILESASTNQTSMYLCASLGFRETQYFGPGTRLLVL.

The V and J genes are TRBV25-1 and TRBJ2-1; D remains unclear. The CDR3 extends over 12 amino acids. From germline, CDR1 is MGHDK and CDR2 SYGVNS. Trimming left V 6 bases short and J 8 bases short, with 11 bases between. The DNA for the CDR3 is TGTGCCAGCAGCTCCCACCCAGATGAGCAGTTCTTC. Residues: CASSSHPDEQFF.

This sequence joins TRBV5-1 and TRBJ2-7; tentatively, D is TRBD2 (5 bases). From germline, CDR1 is SGHRS and CDR2 YFSETQ. Trimming removed 3 bases at V and 6 bases at J, with 22 bases between. The CDR3 spans 16 residues. The CDR3 nucleotides read TGCGCCAGCAGCTCAAAGTGGAACCCCTCGGGATTCGAGCAGTACTTC. Translation gives CASSSKWNPSGFEQYF.

The rearrangement links TRBV27 to TRBJ2-7, with D possibly called TRBD1 or TRBD2 (6 bases each). The CDR3 totals 14 residues. Trimming cost V 3 bases and J 4 bases, with 13 bases left between them. Germline V gene sequence: CDR1 MNHEY, CDR2 SMNVEV (reference sequence). The CDR3, as DNA: TGTGCCAGCAGTTTTTGGGGGGACAAGTACGAGCAGTACTTC. The encoded protein is CASSFWGDKYEQYF.

This sequence joins TRBV4-1 and TRBJ1-2; no clear D. This CDR3 comprises 16 residues. The germline V gene encodes CDR1 MGHRA and CDR2 YSYEKL. V was pared by 3 bases and J by 3 bases, with 17 bases between. The CDR3 here is CASSHSGGLEDYGYTF. The CDR3 DNA is TGCGCCAGCAGCCACTCGGGCGGCCTGGAGGACTATGGCTACACCTTC.

This chain uses TRBV6-5 with TRBJ1-2, with D possibly matching TRBD1 (6 bases). The germline V gene has CDR1 MNHEY and CDR2 SVGAGI. V was clipped by 2 bases and J by 4 bases, with 14 bases between them. The CDR3 sequence is 15 residues long. CDR3 region: CASSYDPTGTYGYTF. DNA for the CDR3: TGTGCCAGCAGTTACGACCCGACAGGAACCTATGGCTACACCTTC.

V gene TRBV13 combines with J gene TRBJ2-7, with D perhaps matching TRBD1 or TRBD2 (5 bases each). CDR1 is PRHDT and CDR2 is FYEKMQ in the germline V gene (reference sequence). Trimming stripped 5 bases from V and 3 bases from J, with 14 bases between. The CDR3 totals 14 residues. The CDR3 region is CASSQSGTLYEQYF. As DNA, the CDR3 is TGTGCCAGCAGCCAGTCAGGGACCCTCTACGAGCAGTACTTC.

The sample holds one count of this clone. The chain couples TRBV5-6 to TRBJ2-3; possibly TRBD1 or TRBD2 for D (6 bases each). There are 15 residues in the CDR3. V was shortened by 0 bases and J by 1 base, with 9 bases between the two germline ends. Germline values: CDR1 SGHDT, CDR2 YYEEEE. CDR3 loop: CASSLVGGRTDTQYF. In nucleotides, the CDR3 is TGTGCCAGCAGCTTGGTTGGGGGGCGCACAGATACGCAGTATTTT.

The gene calls are TRBV7-2 and TRBJ2-7; 8 nucleotides match TRBD1. J lost 6 bases, V lost 5 bases, and 9 bases had no gene match. The CDR3 is 14 residues long. The germline CDR1 and CDR2 sequences are SGHTA and FQGNSA. As DNA, the CDR3 is TGTGCCAGCAGCAAATACAGGGGGGTCGGCGAGCAGTACTTC. It encodes CASSKYRGVGEQYF.